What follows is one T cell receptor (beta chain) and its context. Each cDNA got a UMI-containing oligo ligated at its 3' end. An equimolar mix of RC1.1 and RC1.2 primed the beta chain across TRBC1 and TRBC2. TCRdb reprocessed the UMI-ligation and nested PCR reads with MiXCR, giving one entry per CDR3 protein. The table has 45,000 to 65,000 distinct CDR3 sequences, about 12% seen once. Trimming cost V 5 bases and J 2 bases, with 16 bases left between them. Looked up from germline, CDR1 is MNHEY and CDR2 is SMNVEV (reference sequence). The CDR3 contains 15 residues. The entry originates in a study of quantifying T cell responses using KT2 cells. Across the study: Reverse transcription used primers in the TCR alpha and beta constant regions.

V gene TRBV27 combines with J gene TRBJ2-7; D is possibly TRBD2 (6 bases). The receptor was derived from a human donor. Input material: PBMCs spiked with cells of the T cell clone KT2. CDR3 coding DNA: TGTGCCAGCAGTCCACGGGGTAGCGGCACCTACGAGCAGTACTTC. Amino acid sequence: CASSPRGSGTYEQYF.